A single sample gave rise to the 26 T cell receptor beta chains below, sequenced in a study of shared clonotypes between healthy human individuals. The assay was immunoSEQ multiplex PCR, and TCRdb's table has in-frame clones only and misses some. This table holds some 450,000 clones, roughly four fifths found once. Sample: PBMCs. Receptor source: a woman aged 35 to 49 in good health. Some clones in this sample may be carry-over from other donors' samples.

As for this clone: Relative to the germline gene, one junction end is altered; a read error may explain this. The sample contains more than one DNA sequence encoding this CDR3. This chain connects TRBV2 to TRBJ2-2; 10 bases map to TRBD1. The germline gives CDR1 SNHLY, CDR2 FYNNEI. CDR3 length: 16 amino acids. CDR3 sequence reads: CASSGTGVGLTGELFF. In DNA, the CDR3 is TGTGCCAGCTCCGGGACAGGGGTCGGTCTTACCGGGGAGCTGTTCTTT.

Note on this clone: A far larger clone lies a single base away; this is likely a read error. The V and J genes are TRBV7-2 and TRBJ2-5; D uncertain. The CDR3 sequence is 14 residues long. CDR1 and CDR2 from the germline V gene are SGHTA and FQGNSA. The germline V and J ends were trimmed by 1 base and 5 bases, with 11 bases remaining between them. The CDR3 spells CASSLEQAAETQYF. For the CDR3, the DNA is TGTGCCAGCAGCTTAGAGCAGGCTGCGGAGACCCAGTACTTC.

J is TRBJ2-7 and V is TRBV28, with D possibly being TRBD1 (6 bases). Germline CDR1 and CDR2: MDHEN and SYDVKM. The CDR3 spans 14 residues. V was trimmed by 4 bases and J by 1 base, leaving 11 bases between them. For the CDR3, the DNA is TGTGCCAGCAGTTCCGGGACAACTTCCTACGAGCAGTACTTC. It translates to CASSSGTTSYEQYF.

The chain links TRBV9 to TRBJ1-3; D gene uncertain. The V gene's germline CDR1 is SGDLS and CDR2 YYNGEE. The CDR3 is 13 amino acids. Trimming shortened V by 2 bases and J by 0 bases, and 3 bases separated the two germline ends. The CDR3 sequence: CASSVPSGNTIYF. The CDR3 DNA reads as TGTGCCAGCAGCGTGCCCTCTGGAAACACCATATATTTT.

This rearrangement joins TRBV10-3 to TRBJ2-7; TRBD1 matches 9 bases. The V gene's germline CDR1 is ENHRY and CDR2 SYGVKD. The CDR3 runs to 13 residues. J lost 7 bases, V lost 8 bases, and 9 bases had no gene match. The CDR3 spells CAIGGQGTREQYF. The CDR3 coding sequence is TGTGCCATCGGCGGACAGGGGACGAGGGAGCAGTACTTC.

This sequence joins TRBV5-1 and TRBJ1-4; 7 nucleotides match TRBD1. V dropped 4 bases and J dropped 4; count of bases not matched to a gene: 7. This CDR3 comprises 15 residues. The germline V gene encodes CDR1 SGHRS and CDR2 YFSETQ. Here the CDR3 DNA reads TGCGCCAGCAGCGGGCCGACAGGGATTAATGAAAAACTGTTTTTT. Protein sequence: CASSGPTGINEKLFF. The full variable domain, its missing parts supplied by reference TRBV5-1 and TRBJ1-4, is KAGVTQTPRYLIKTRGQQVTLSCSPISGHRSVSWYQQTPGQGLQFLFEYFSETQRNKGNFPGRFSGRQFSNSRSEMNVSTLELGDSALYLCASSGPTGINEKLFFGSGTQLSVL.

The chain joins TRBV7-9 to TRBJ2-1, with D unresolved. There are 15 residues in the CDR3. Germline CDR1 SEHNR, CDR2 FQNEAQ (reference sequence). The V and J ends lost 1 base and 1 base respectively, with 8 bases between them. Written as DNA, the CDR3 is TGTGCCAGCAGCTTAGATGGTTTTTCCTACAATGAGCAGTTCTTC. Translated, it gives CASSLDGFSYNEQFF.

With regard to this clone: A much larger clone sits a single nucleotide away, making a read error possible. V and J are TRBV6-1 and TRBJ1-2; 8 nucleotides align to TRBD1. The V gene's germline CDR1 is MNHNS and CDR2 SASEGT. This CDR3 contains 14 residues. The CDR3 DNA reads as TGTGCCAGCAGTGATCAACAGGGTGCAGGGGGCTACGCCTTC. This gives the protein CASSDQQGAGGYAF.

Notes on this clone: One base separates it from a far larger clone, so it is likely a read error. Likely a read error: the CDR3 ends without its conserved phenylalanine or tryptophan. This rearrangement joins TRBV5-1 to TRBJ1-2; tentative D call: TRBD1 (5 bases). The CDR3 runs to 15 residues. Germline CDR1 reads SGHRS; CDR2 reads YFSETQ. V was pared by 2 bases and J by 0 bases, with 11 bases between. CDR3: CASSFNRSANYGYTS. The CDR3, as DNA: TGCGCCAGCAGCTTTAACAGGTCTGCTAACTATGGCTACACCTCC.

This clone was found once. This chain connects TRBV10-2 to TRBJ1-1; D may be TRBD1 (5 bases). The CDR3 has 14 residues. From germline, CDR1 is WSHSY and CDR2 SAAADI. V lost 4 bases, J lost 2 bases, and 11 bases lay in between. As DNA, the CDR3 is TGCGCCAGCAGTGTGAACAGGATAAACACTGAAGCTTTCTTT. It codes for CASSVNRINTEAFF.

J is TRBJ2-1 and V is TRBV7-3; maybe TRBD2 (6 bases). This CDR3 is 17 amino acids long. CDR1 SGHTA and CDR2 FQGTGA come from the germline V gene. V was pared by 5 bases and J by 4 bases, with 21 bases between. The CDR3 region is CASSPGAGLAKYNEQFF. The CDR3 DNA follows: TGTGCCAGCAGCCCCGGGGCGGGGCTAGCGAAATACAATGAGCAGTTCTTC.

CDR3 bases: TGTGCCAGCAGCTTGGTCGGGAAAGAAGATACGCAGTATTTT. Its translation: CASSLVGKEDTQYF. V and J are TRBV5-4 and TRBJ2-3; D possibly corresponds to TRBD2 (5 bases). The V end was cut by 0 bases, the J end by 5 bases, with 10 bases between. The germline V gene has CDR1 SGHNT and CDR2 YYREEE (reference sequence). The length of the CDR3 is 14 residues.

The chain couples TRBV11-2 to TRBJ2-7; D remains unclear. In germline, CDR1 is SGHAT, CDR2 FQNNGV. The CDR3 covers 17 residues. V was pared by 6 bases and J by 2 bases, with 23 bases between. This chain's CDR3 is CASRPLHRASLPYEQYF. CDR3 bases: TGTGCCAGCAGACCTCTCCACCGGGCCTCACTCCCCTACGAGCAGTACTTC. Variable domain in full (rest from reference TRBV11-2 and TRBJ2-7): EAGVAQSPRYKIIEKRQSVAFWCNPISGHATLYWYQQILGQGPKLLIQFQNNGVVDDSQLPKDRFSAERLKGVDSTLKIQPAKLEDSAVYLCASRPLHRASLPYEQYFGPGTRLTVT.

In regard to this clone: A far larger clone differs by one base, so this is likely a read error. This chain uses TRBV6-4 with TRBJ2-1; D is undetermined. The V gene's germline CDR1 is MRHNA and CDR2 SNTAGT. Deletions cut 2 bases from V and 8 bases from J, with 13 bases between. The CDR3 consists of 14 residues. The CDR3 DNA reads TGTGCCAGCAGTGACGGTAGCAGCTCCGATGAGCAGTTCTTC. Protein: CASSDGSSSDEQFF.

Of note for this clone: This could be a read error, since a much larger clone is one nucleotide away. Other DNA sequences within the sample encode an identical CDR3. The CDR3 nucleotides read TGTGCCTGGACGCCTCTAGTGGGGAATACTGAAGCTTTTTTT. This codes for CAWTPLVGNTEAFF. V and J are TRBV30 and TRBJ1-1; D is unresolved. CDR3 length equals 14 residues. Per germline, CDR1 GTSNPN and CDR2 SVGIG (reference sequence). Full variable domain (rest looked up from reference TRBV30 and TRBJ1-1): SQTIHQWPATLVQPVGSPLSLECTVEGTSNPNLYWYRQAAGRGLQLLFYSVGIGQISSEVPQNLSASRPQDRQFILSSKKLLLSDSGFYLCAWTPLVGNTEAFFGQGTRLTVV.

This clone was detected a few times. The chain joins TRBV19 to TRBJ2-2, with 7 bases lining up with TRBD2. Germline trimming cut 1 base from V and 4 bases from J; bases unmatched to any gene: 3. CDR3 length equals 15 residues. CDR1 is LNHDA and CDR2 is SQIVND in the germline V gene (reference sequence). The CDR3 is CASSIVTGGTGELFF. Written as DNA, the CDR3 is TGTGCCAGTAGTATAGTGACGGGGGGCACCGGGGAGCTGTTTTTT. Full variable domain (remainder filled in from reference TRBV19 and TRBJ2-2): DGGITQSPKYLFRKEGQNVTLSCEQNLNHDAMYWYRQDPGQGLRLIYYSQIVNDFQKGDIAEGYSVSREKKESFPLTVTSAQKNPTAFYLCASSIVTGGTGELFFGEGSRLTVL.

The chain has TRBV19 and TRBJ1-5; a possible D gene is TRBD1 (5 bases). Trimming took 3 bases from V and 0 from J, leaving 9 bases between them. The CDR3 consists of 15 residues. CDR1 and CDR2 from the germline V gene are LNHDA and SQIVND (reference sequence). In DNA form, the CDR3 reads TGTGCCAGTAGTATTCCTGGGGGTAGCAATCAGCCCCAGCATTTT. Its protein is CASSIPGGSNQPQHF.

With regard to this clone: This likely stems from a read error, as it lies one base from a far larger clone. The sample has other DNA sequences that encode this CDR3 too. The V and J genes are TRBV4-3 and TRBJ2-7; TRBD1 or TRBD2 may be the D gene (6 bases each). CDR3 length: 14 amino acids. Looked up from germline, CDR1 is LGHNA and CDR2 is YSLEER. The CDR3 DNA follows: TGCGCCAGCAGCCAAAAACAGGGAGGAGGGGAGCAGTATTTC. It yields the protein CASSQKQGGGEQYF.

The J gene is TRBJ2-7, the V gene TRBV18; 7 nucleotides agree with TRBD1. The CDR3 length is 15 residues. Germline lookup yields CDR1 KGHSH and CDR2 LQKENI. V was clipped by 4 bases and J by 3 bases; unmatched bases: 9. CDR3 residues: CASSQGRDRYYEQYF. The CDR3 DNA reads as TGTGCCAGCTCACAGGGTCGGGACAGATACTACGAGCAGTACTTC.

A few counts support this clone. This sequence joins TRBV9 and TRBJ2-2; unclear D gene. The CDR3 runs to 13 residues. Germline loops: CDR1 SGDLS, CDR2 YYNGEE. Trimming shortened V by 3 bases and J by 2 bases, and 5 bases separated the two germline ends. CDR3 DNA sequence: TGTGCCAGCAGCGCGACTAACACCGGGGAGCTGTTTTTT. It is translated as CASSATNTGELFF.

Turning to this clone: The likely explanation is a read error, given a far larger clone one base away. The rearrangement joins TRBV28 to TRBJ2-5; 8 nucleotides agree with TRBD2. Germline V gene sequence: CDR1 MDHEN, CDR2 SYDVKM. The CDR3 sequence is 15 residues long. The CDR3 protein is CASSSEREYTEIQYF. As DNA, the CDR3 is TGTGCCAGCAGTTCGGAGCGGGAGTATACAGAGATCCAGTACTTC.

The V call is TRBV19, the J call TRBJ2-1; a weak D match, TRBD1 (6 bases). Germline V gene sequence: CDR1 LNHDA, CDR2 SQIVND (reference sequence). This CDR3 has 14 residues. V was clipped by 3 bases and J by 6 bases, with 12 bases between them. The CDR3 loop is CASSMGHKGNEQFF. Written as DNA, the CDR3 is TGTGCCAGTAGTATGGGACATAAGGGCAATGAGCAGTTCTTC. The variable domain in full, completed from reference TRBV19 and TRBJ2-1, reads DGGITQSPKYLFRKEGQNVTLSCEQNLNHDAMYWYRQDPGQGLRLIYYSQIVNDFQKGDIAEGYSVSREKKESFPLTVTSAQKNPTAFYLCASSMGHKGNEQFFGPGTRLTVL.

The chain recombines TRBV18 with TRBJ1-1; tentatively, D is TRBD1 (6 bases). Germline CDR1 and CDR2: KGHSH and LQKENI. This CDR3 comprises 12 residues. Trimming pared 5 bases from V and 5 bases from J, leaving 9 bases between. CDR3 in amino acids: CASSSGDTEAFF. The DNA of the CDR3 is TGTGCCAGCTCATCAGGGGATACTGAAGCTTTCTTT.

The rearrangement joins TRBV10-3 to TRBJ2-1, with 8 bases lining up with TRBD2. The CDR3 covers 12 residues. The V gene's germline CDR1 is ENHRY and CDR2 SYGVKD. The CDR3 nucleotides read TGTGTAACTAGCGGAGGCTACAATGAGCAGTTCTTC. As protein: CVTSGGYNEQFF.

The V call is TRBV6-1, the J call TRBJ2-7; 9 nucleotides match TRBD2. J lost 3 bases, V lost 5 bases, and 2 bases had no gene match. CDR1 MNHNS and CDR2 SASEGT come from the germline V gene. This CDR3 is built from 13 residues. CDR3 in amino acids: CASSSTSGYEQYF. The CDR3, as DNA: TGTGCCAGCAGTTCGACTAGCGGCTACGAGCAGTACTTC.

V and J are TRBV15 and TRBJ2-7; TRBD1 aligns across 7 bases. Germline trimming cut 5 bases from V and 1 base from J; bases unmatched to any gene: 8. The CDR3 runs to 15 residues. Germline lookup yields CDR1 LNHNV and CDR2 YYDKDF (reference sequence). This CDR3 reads CATSPARDSSYEQYF. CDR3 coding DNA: TGTGCCACCAGCCCTGCCCGGGACAGTTCCTACGAGCAGTACTTC.